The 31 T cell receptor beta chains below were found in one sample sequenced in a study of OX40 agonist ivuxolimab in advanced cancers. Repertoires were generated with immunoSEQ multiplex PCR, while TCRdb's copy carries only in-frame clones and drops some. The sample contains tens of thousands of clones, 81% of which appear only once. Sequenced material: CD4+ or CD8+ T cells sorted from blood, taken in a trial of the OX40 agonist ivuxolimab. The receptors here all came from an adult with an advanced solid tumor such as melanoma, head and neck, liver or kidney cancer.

The CDR3 coding sequence is TGTGCCAGCAGTTCAACAGACGGAAATAACTACGAGCAGTACTTC. Encoded protein: CASSSTDGNNYEQYF. The chain joins TRBV28 to TRBJ2-7; no firm D call. CDR1 is MDHEN and CDR2 is SYDVKM in the germline V gene. The CDR3 has 15 amino acids. V was clipped by 4 bases and J by 3 bases, with 16 bases between them.

DNA for the CDR3: TGTGCCAGCAGCGCCTACGAGCAGTACTTC. Translation: CASSAYEQYF. The chain has TRBV28 and TRBJ2-7; D unclear. Germline V gene data show CDR1 as MDHEN and CDR2 as SYDVKM. Deletions cut 6 bases from V and 2 bases from J, with 2 bases between. The CDR3 totals 10 residues.

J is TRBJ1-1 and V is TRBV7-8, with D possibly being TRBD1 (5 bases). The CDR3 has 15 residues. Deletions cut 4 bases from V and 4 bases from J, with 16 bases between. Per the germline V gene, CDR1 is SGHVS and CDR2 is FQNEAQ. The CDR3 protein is CASSWGRGVGTEAFF. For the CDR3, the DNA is TGTGCCAGCAGCTGGGGCCGGGGCGTCGGCACTGAAGCTTTCTTT.

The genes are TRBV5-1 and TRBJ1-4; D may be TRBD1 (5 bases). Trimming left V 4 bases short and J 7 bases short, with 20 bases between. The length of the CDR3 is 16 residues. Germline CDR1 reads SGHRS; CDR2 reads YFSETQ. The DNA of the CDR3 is TGCGCCAGCAGCCAAGATCTTCCGGGGGTTTTTGAAAAACTGTTTTTT. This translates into CASSQDLPGVFEKLFF.

CDR3 nucleotides: TGTGCCAGCAGCCACTTAGGGGGGGCGCGGGAAAAACTGTTTTTT. Translated, it gives CASSHLGGAREKLFF. The V and J genes are TRBV7-8 and TRBJ1-4, with D maybe TRBD1 (6 bases). V dropped 5 bases and J dropped 8 bases, with 18 bases sitting between them. The CDR3 contains 15 residues. The germline V gene has CDR1 SGHVS and CDR2 FQNEAQ.

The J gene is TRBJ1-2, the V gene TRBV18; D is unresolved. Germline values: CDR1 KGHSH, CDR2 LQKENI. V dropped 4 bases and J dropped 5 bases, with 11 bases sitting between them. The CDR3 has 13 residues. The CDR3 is CASSQPGTYGYTF. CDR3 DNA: TGTGCCAGCTCACAACCAGGAACTTATGGCTACACCTTC.

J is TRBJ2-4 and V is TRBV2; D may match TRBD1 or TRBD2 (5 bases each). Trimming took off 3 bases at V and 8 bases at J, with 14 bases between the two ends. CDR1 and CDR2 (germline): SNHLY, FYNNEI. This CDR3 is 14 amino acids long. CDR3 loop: CASSDTGLGDIQYF. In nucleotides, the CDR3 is TGTGCCAGCAGTGACACGGGGCTGGGGGACATTCAGTACTTC.

DNA for the CDR3: TGTGCCAGCAGCCTACAGGGGGCTAGCTCTGGAAACACCATATATTTT. Translation gives CASSLQGASSGNTIYF. V and J are TRBV5-5 and TRBJ1-3; 9 bases align to TRBD1. The trim removed 4 bases at V and 0 bases at J, leaving 5 bases unmatched. Germline CDR1 SGHKS, CDR2 YYEKEE (reference sequence). The CDR3 has 16 residues.

The CDR3 region has the DNA TGTGCCAGCAGTGTGGAATATAGCAATCAGCCCCAGCATTTT. Amino acids: CASSVEYSNQPQHF. The chain combines TRBV6-4 with TRBJ1-5; no definite D call. Germline CDR1 reads MRHNA; CDR2 reads SNTAGT. V lost 4 bases to trimming and J lost 0 bases, with 7 bases between them. This CDR3 comprises 14 residues.

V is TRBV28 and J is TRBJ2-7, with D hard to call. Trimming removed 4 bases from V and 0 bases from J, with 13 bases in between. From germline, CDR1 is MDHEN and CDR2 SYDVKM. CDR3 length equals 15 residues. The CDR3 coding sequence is TGTGCCAGCAGTTCCCCCGCTGAGAGCTCCTACGAGCAGTACTTC. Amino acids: CASSSPAESSYEQYF.

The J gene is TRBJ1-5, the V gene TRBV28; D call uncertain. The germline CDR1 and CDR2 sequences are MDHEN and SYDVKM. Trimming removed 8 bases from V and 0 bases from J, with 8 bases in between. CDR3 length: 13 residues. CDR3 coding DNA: TGTGCCAGCCGGTACAATAGCAATCAGCCCCAGCATTTT. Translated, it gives CASRYNSNQPQHF.

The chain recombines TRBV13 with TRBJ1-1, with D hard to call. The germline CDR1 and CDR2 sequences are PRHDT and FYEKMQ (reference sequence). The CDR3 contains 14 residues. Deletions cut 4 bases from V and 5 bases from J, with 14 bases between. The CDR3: CASSSTVRRTEAFF. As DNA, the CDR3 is TGTGCCAGCAGCTCTACAGTGAGGAGGACTGAAGCTTTCTTT.

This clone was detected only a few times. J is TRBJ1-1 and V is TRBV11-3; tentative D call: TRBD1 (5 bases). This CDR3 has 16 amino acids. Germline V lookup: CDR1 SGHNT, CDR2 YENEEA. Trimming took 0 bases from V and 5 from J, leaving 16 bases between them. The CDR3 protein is CASSLEESEGHTEAFF. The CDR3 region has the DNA TGTGCCAGCAGCTTAGAGGAATCGGAGGGGCATACTGAAGCTTTCTTT. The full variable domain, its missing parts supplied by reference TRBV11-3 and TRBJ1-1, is EAGVVQSPRYKIIEKKQPVAFWCNPISGHNTLYWYLQNLGQGPELLIRYENEEAVDDSQLPKDRFSAERLKGVDSTLKIQPAELGDSAVYLCASSLEESEGHTEAFFGQGTRLTVV.

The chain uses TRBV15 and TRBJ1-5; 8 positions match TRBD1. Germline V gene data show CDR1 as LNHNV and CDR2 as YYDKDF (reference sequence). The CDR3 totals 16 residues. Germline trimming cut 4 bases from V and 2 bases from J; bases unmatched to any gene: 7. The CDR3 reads CATSKDRGERNQPQHF. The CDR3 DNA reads TGTGCCACCAGCAAAGACAGGGGAGAGCGCAATCAGCCCCAGCATTTT.

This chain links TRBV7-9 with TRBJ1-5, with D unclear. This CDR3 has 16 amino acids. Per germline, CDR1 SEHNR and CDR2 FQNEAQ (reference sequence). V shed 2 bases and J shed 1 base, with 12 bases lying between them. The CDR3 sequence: CASSLQSFGSNQPQHF. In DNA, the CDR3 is TGTGCCAGCAGCTTACAGTCCTTCGGAAGCAATCAGCCCCAGCATTTT.

The CDR3 here is CASSEQGPRTQETQYF. The CDR3 bases are TGTGCCAGCAGTGAACAGGGGCCACGGACACAAGAGACCCAGTACTTC. J is TRBJ2-5 and V is TRBV6-1; weak D call: TRBD1 (6 bases). The germline V gene has CDR1 MNHNS and CDR2 SASEGT. V was pared by 2 bases and J by 2 bases, with 15 bases between. The CDR3 sequence is 16 residues long.

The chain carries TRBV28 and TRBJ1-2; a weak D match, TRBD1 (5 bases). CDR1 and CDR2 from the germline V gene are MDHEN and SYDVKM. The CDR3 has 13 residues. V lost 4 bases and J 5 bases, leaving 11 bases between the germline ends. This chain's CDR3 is CASSWDRKYGYTF. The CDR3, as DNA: TGTGCCAGCAGTTGGGACCGAAAATATGGCTACACCTTC.

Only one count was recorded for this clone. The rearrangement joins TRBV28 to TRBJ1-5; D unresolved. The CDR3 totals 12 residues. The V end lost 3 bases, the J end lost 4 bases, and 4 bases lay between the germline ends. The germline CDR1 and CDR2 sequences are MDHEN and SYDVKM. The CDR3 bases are TGTGCCAGCAGTTTCCCTAATCAGCCCCAGCATTTT. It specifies CASSFPNQPQHF.

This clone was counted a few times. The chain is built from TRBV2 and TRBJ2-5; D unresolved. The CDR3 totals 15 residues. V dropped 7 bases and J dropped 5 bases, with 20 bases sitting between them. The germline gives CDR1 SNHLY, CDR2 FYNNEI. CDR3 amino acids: CASKDQRNYGETQYF. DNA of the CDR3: TGTGCCAGCAAAGACCAGCGTAATTATGGGGAGACCCAGTACTTC.

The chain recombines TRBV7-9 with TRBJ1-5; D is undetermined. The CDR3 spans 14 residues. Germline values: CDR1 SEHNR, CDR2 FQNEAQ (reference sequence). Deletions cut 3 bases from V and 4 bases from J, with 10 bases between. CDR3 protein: CASSFGQANQPQHF. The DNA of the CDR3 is TGTGCCAGCAGCTTTGGTCAGGCAAATCAGCCCCAGCATTTT. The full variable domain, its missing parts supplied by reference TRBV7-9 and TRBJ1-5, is DTGVSQNPRHKITKRGQNVTFRCDPISEHNRLYWYRQTLGQGPEFLTYFQNEAQLEKSRLLSDRFSAERPKGSFSTLEIQRTEQGDSAMYLCASSFGQANQPQHFGDGTRLSIL.

This CDR3 reads CASSFQERTGELFF. CDR3 coding DNA: TGTGCCAGCAGCTTTCAAGAGCGTACCGGGGAGCTGTTTTTT. The rearrangement uses TRBV7-3 and TRBJ2-2; D is undetermined. CDR3 size: 14 residues. CDR1 and CDR2 (germline): SGHTA, FQGTGA. The ends were cut back, 3 bases at V and 5 bases at J, with 10 bases in the middle.

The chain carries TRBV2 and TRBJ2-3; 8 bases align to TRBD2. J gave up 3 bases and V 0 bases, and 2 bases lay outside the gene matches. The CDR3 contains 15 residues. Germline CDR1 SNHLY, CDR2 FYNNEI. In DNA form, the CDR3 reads TGTGCCAGCAGTGAAGCCGCGGGGGGAACAGATACGCAGTATTTT. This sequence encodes CASSEAAGGTDTQYF.

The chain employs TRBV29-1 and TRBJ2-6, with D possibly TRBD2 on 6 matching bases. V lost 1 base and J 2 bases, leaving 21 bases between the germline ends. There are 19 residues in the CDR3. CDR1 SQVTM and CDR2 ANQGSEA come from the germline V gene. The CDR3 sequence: CSVEVRGRGGATGANVLTF. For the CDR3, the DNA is TGCAGCGTTGAAGTTCGGGGAAGGGGCGGGGCCACTGGGGCCAACGTCCTGACTTTC.

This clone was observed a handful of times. The CDR3 DNA sequence: TGTGCCAGCAGCTTGGTCAGGGGCGTGTACAATGAGCAGTTCTTC. This encodes CASSLVRGVYNEQFF. The chain couples TRBV7-9 to TRBJ2-1; perhaps TRBD1 as D (6 bases). The CDR3 sequence is 15 residues long. V lost 3 bases and J 4 bases, leaving 13 bases between the germline ends. The germline CDR1 and CDR2 sequences are SEHNR and FQNEAQ (reference sequence).

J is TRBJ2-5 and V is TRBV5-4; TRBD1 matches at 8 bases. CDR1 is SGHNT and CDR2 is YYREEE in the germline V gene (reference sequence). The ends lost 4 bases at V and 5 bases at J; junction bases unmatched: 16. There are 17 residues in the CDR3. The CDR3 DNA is TGTGCCAGCAGCCCCCCCACAACTCGGACAGGGCGGGAGACCCAGTACTTC. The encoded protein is CASSPPTTRTGRETQYF. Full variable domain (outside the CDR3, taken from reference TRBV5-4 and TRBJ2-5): ETGVTQSPTHLIKTRGQQVTLRCSSQSGHNTVSWYQQALGQGPQFIFQYYREEENGRGNFPPRFSGLQFPNYSSELNVNALELDDSALYLCASSPPTTRTGRETQYFGPGTRLLVL.

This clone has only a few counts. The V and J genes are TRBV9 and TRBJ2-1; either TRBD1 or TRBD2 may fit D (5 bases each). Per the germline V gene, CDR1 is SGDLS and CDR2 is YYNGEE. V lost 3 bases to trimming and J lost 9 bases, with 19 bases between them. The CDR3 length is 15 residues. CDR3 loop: CASSGRGQALGEQFF. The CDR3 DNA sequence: TGTGCCAGCAGCGGCCGGGGCCAGGCGCTGGGTGAGCAGTTCTTC.

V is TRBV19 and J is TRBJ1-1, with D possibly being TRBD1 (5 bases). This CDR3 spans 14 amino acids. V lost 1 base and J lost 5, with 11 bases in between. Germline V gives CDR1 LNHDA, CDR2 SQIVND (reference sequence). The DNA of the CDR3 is TGTGCCAGTAGTATAGTCGGGGCCGGGACTGAAGCTTTCTTT. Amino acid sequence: CASSIVGAGTEAFF.

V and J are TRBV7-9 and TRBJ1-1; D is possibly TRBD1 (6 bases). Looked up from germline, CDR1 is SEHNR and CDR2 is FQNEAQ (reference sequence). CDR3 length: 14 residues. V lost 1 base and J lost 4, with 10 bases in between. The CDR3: CASSLGQAATEAFF. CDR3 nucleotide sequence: TGTGCCAGCAGCTTAGGACAGGCCGCCACTGAAGCTTTCTTT.

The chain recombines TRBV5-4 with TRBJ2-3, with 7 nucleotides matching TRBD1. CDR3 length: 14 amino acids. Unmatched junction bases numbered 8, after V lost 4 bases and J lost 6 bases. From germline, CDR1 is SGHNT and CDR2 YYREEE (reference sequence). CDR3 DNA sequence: TGTGCCAGCAGCAGCGCTCGGGACAGCGATACGCAGTATTTT. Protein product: CASSSARDSDTQYF.

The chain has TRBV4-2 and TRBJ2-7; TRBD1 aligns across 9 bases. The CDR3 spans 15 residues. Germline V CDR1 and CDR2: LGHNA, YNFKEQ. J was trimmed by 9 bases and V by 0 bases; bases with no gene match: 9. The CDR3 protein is CASSQERTGAWVQYF. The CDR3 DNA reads TGTGCCAGCAGCCAAGAAAGGACAGGGGCATGGGTGCAGTACTTC.

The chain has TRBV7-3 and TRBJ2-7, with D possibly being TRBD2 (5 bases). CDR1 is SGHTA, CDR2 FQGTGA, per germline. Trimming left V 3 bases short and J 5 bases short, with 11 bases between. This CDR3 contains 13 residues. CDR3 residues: CASSFREVDEQYF. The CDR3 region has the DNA TGTGCCAGCAGCTTCCGGGAAGTAGACGAGCAGTACTTC.